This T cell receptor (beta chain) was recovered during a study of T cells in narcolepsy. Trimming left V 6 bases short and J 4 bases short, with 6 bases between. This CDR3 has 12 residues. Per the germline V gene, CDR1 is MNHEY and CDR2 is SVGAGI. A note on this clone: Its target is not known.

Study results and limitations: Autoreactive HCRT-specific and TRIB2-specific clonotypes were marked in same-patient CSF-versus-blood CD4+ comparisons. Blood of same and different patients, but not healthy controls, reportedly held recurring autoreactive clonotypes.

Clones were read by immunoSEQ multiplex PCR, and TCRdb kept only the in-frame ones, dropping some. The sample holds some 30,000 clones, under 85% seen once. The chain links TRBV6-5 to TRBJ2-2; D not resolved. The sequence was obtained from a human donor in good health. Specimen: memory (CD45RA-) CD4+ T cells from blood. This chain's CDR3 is CASREITGELFF. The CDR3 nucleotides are TGTGCCAGCAGGGAAATCACCGGGGAGCTGTTTTTT.